The 2 T cell receptor beta chains presented below share a single source sample, sequenced in a study. TCRdb re-called the 5' RACE reads with MiXCR, one entry per CDR3 protein. The profile shows tens of thousands of distinct CDR3 sequences, less than 30% of them singletons. The sequencing sample was made of memory CD4+ T cells sorted from a lymph node. Stated subset: memory CD4+ T cells, CD4+CD45RO+CD25-. These receptors all stem from a female donor with breast cancer.

The table lists this clonotype with many counts. As DNA, the CDR3 is TGTGCCAGCAGCCTCGACAGGGGTTCCTACAATGAGCAGTTCTTC. It specifies CASSLDRGSYNEQFF. This chain uses TRBV7-3 with TRBJ2-1; 8 nucleotides line up with TRBD1. Germline V CDR1 and CDR2: SGHTA, FQGTGA. The CDR3 extends over 15 amino acids. J lost 1 base, V lost 5 bases, and 4 bases had no gene match.

There are a few counts of this clonotype. The CDR3 coding sequence is TGTGCCAGCAGCCTCCAGGGAGGATCCAACTACGAGCAGTACTTC. It codes for CASSLQGGSNYEQYF. This chain uses TRBV12-3 or TRBV12-4 with TRBJ2-7; tentatively, D is TRBD2 (6 bases). Trimming left V 6 bases short and J 3 bases short, with 18 bases between. The CDR3 has 15 amino acids.